The present T cell receptor beta chain was sequenced within a study of blood T cell repertoires in COVID-19. Profiled with immunoSEQ multiplex PCR; TCRdb holds only in-frame clones, not every one. Of almost 200,000 clones listed, just under 85% were seen once; the top ten hold around 0.93%. CDR1 MNHEY and CDR2 SVGAGI come from the germline V gene. The CDR3 loop spans 13 amino acids. The ends were cut back, 4 bases at V and 10 bases at J, with 16 bases in the middle. The sample taken for sequencing was peripheral blood. V gene TRBV6-5 combines with J gene TRBJ1-1; D is perhaps TRBD1 (5 bases). The TCR was taken from a man aged 60 to 75 with COVID-19, enrolled during active disease. As DNA, the CDR3 is TGTGCCAGCAGTTCCGCGACATCAACAGGAGCTTTCTTT. Translated, it gives CASSSATSTGAFF.